This T cell receptor beta chain comes out of a study of cytomegalovirus exposure and HLA in healthy donors. Sequenced by immunoSEQ multiplex PCR; TCRdb stores in-frame clones only, minus some. This table holds approximately 130,000 clones, roughly 90% found once. The donors were part of the validation cohort of 100 to 150 subjects. That cohort was separate from the first cohort, which comprised 500 to 850 subjects. Study conclusions and caveats: The listing of 150 to 200 TCR beta chains classed them as cytomegalovirus-associated. In vitro assays verified that three CMV-associated chains recognized CMV antigens specifically.

Germline V gene lookup returns CDR1 LGHNA and CDR2 YSLEER. The CDR3 loop spans 15 amino acids. The junction had 4 bases not matched to a gene; V was cut back by 3 bases and J by 5 bases. Only one count was recorded for this clone. Its antigen is not known. Sequencing was performed on PBMCs. V is TRBV4-3 and J is TRBJ2-7, with 13 bases matching TRBD2. The TCR was taken from a woman under 30 in good health and CMV-seronegative. The chain's CDR3 is CASSHGTSGRDEQYF. Written as DNA, the CDR3 is TGCGCCAGCAGCCACGGAACTAGCGGGAGGGACGAGCAGTACTTC.